This entry is about one T cell receptor (beta chain). The data originate from a study of identical twins. The germline V gene encodes CDR1 LGHDT and CDR2 YNNKEL (reference sequence). V was trimmed by 4 bases and J by 9 bases, leaving 19 bases between them. CDR3 length equals 15 residues. Healthy Caucasian individuals made up all the donors. The authors used template switching to add a universal primer site and gave cDNA unique molecular identifiers. TCRdb fed the 5' RACE reads into MiXCR, producing one record per CDR3 protein. The top ten hold about 4% of the sample, which has about 240,000 distinct CDR3 sequences, about an eighth seen once. Separately, the same data were catalogued under a study of yellow fever vaccine responses in identical twins.

The J gene is TRBJ2-1, the V gene TRBV3-1, with D perhaps matching TRBD1 or TRBD2 (5 bases each). Sequenced: memory (CD45RO+) T cells sorted from blood. The sequence came from a woman younger than 30 in good health. The CDR3 reads CASSLPSGTTGEQFF. DNA of the CDR3: TGTGCCAGCAGCCTCCCTTCAGGGACGACCGGTGAGCAGTTCTTC.